A single sample gave rise to the 29 T cell receptor beta chains below, sequenced in a study of patients and donors after allogeneic stem cell transplantation. TCRdb re-derived calls from the RT-PCR reads in MiXCR, one entry per CDR3 protein. The data show about 74,000 distinct CDR3 sequences, with roughly 29% seen just once and around 27% held by the top ten. Sequenced: blood, either unsorted or a sorted T cell fraction (not recorded which). These receptor sequences come from a human donor who was either an allogeneic HSCT recipient or a stem cell or donor lymphocyte infusion donor (not recorded which). It is not recorded whose cells these are; they may come from a transplant donor.

This clonotype was seen ten or more times. The rearrangement uses TRBV3-2 and TRBJ1-5; the table's TRBD1 call for D was not verified on the DNA. TRBV3-2 is deemed a pseudogene. The CDR3 contains 15 residues. CDR3 loop: CASPRGGVSNQPQHF. The CDR3 DNA reads TGTGCCAGCCCAAGGGGCGGGGTTAGCAATCAGCCCCAGCATTTT.

The CDR3 region is CSASQGYEQYF. CDR3 coding DNA: TGCAGTGCCAGTCAGGGCTACGAGCAGTACTTC. The genes are TRBV20-1 and TRBJ2-7, with D tentatively TRBD1 (5 bases). The V and J ends lost 6 bases and 3 bases respectively, with 9 bases between them. The CDR3 spans 11 residues. Germline CDR1 is DFQATT and CDR2 is SNEGSKA (reference sequence).

J is TRBJ2-3 and V is TRBV20-1, with 11 positions matching TRBD2. Germline CDR1 reads DFQATT; CDR2 reads SNEGSKA (reference sequence). The ends lost 0 bases at V and 5 bases at J; junction bases unmatched: 10. There are 17 residues in the CDR3. CDR3 coding DNA: TGCAGTGCTAGAGATCGGATTAGCGGGGGGGCTGTAGATACGCAGTATTTT. Its protein product is CSARDRISGGAVDTQYF.

This clonotype was picked up a small number of times. The V gene is TRBV4-3, the J gene TRBJ1-1; possibly TRBD1 for D (5 bases). Looked up from germline, CDR1 is LGHNA and CDR2 is YSLEER. The CDR3 has 17 residues. V was cut by 0 bases and J by 0 bases, with 14 bases left in between. CDR3 loop: CASSQEGVWRLNTEAFF. The CDR3 DNA sequence: TGCGCCAGCAGCCAAGAGGGGGTGTGGCGGTTGAACACTGAAGCTTTCTTT.

The genes are TRBV20-1 and TRBJ1-1, with TRBD1 matching over 8 bases. The ends lost 2 bases at V and 2 bases at J; junction bases unmatched: 10. The CDR3 has 16 residues. The germline gives CDR1 DFQATT, CDR2 SNEGSKA (reference sequence). CDR3 sequence: CSARTRDRLFNTEAFF. CDR3 sequence (DNA): TGCAGTGCTAGAACCCGGGACAGGTTGTTTAACACTGAAGCTTTCTTT.

The gene calls are TRBV12-3 or TRBV12-4 and TRBJ2-3; D call uncertain. V lost 3 bases to trimming and J lost 0 bases, with 10 bases between them. This CDR3 contains 15 residues. The CDR3: CASSFQRTSTDTQYF. The CDR3 region has the DNA TGTGCCAGCAGTTTTCAACGAACTAGCACAGATACGCAGTATTTT.

This clonotype occurred a few times. DNA of the CDR3: TGTGCCACAGTAGATAACAGGGGGCCAGCGCGGGGCTACACCTTC. Translated, it gives CATVDNRGPARGYTF. V gene TRBV10-3 combines with J gene TRBJ1-2, with 9 bases fitting TRBD1. Per germline, CDR1 ENHRY and CDR2 SYGVKD. This CDR3 contains 15 residues. Trimming took 10 bases from V and 8 from J; bases not matched to a gene: 17.

This clonotype was seen more than once but under ten times. The chain is built from TRBV4-1 and TRBJ1-1, with 7 bases lining up with TRBD1. V gave up 3 bases and J gave up 7 bases; unmatched junction bases: 11. The germline V gene encodes CDR1 MGHRA and CDR2 YSYEKL. The length of the CDR3 is 15 residues. CDR3 sequence reads: CASSHPPQGRSEAFF. For the CDR3, the DNA is TGCGCCAGCAGCCATCCCCCACAGGGGAGGAGTGAAGCTTTCTTT.

This clonotype was observed at least ten times. The genes are TRBV29-1 and TRBJ1-2; D unclear. V lost 5 bases and J 3 bases, leaving 10 bases between the germline ends. The CDR3 sequence is 12 residues long. Per the germline V gene, CDR1 is SQVTM and CDR2 is ANQGSEA. The CDR3 is CSVWNLDYGYTF. The CDR3 DNA reads as TGCAGCGTTTGGAACCTCGACTATGGCTACACCTTC.

The sample holds many counts of this clonotype. This rearrangement joins TRBV6-2 or TRBV6-3 to TRBJ1-5; 7 nucleotides agree with TRBD1. From germline, CDR1 is MNHEY and CDR2 SVGEGT. V dropped 4 bases and J dropped 3; count of bases not matched to a gene: 12. The CDR3 runs 17 residues. CDR3 bases: TGTGCCAGCAGTTCCGGACAGGATAGTAGTACCAATCAGCCCCAGCATTTT. Translating it yields CASSSGQDSSTNQPQHF.

The chain recombines TRBV5-1 with TRBJ2-1; D unresolved. From germline, CDR1 is SGHRS and CDR2 YFSETQ. This CDR3 contains 15 residues. The ends were cut back, 0 bases at V and 0 bases at J, with 7 bases in the middle. The CDR3, as DNA: TGCGCCAGCAGCTTGGAAGGTAACTCCTACAATGAGCAGTTCTTC. Translation: CASSLEGNSYNEQFF.

This clonotype was recorded a few times. The genes are TRBV12-3 or TRBV12-4 and TRBJ2-5; a weak D match, TRBD2 (6 bases). This CDR3 is built from 15 residues. V was clipped by 5 bases and J by 5 bases, with 18 bases between them. The DNA for the CDR3 is TGTGCCAGCAGTCCCCACCCGGGAGACGGGGAGACCCAGTACTTC. Its translation is CASSPHPGDGETQYF.

This clonotype was seen a few times. The V and J genes are TRBV7-9 and TRBJ1-1; D gene unclear. The V gene lost 0 bases and the J gene lost 9 bases, with 11 bases spanning the gap. This CDR3 has 13 residues. Per the germline V gene, CDR1 is SEHNR and CDR2 is FQNEAQ (reference sequence). In nucleotides, the CDR3 is TGTGCCAGCAGCTTAGCAGGTGGCGAGAAAGCTTTCTTT. It codes for CASSLAGGEKAFF.

The chain joins TRBV5-1 to TRBJ1-1; D is ambiguous. Per germline, CDR1 SGHRS and CDR2 YFSETQ. The CDR3 is made up of 13 amino acids. Trimming pared 2 bases from V and 2 bases from J, leaving 7 bases between. CDR3 region: CASSFSGNTEAFF. In nucleotides, the CDR3 is TGCGCCAGCAGCTTTTCGGGAAACACTGAAGCTTTCTTT.

This clonotype was detected once. This rearrangement joins TRBV6-2 or TRBV6-3 to TRBJ2-7, with no clear D. V lost 0 bases and J 2 bases, leaving 8 bases between the germline ends. The CDR3 sequence is 14 residues long. The germline V gene encodes CDR1 MNHEY and CDR2 SVGEGT. The CDR3 loop is CASSYSSWPYEQYF. For the CDR3, the DNA is TGTGCCAGCAGTTACTCATCATGGCCCTACGAGCAGTACTTC.

There are many counts of this clonotype. This chain joins TRBV7-9 and TRBJ1-1; no clear D. Trimming removed 5 bases from V and 5 bases from J, with 15 bases in between. Germline V gene sequence: CDR1 SEHNR, CDR2 FQNEAQ (reference sequence). There are 14 residues in the CDR3. The CDR3 here is CASSPRSYGTEAFF. Written as DNA, the CDR3 is TGTGCCAGCAGCCCTCGGTCTTATGGGACTGAAGCTTTCTTT. The variable domain in full, with the rest retrieved from reference TRBV7-9 and TRBJ1-1, is DTGVSQNPRHKITKRGQNVTFRCDPISEHNRLYWYRQTLGQGPEFLTYFQNEAQLEKSRLLSDRFSAERPKGSFSTLEIQRTEQGDSAMYLCASSPRSYGTEAFFGQGTRLTVV.

The genes are TRBV6-2 or TRBV6-3 and TRBJ2-1; no reliable D call. Deletions cut 7 bases from V and 0 bases from J, with 19 bases between. Per germline, CDR1 MNHEY and CDR2 SVGEGT. This CDR3 is 17 amino acids long. CDR3: CASTNTDSYNSYNEQFF. The CDR3 DNA sequence: TGTGCCAGCACCAATACCGATTCCTATAACTCCTACAATGAGCAGTTCTTC.

This clonotype was recorded a few times. The chain joins TRBV28 to TRBJ1-1; the D gene is possibly TRBD1 (5 bases). Germline CDR1 is MDHEN and CDR2 is SYDVKM. The CDR3 consists of 12 residues. Trimming took 6 bases from V and 3 from J, leaving 8 bases between them. The DNA of the CDR3 is TGTGCCAGCAGCGACAGACACACTGAAGCTTTCTTT. Protein product: CASSDRHTEAFF.

J is TRBJ1-1 and V is TRBV25-1; no clear D. The V gene lost 3 bases and the J gene lost 2 bases, with 13 bases spanning the gap. The CDR3 is 15 amino acids. The germline CDR1 and CDR2 sequences are MGHDK and SYGVNS. CDR3 protein: CASSEPLSSNTEAFF. The CDR3 DNA reads TGTGCCAGCAGTGAGCCCCTCAGTTCAAACACTGAAGCTTTCTTT. The variable domain in full, with the rest retrieved from reference TRBV25-1 and TRBJ1-1, is EADIYQTPRYLVIGTGKKITLECSQTMGHDKMYWYQQDPGMELHLIHYSYGVNSTEKGDLSSESTVSRIRTEHFPLTLESARPSHTSQYLCASSEPLSSNTEAFFGQGTRLTVV.

This clonotype was counted many times. This chain links TRBV10-3 with TRBJ2-3; 12 bases align to TRBD2. In germline, CDR1 is ENHRY, CDR2 SYGVKD. The CDR3 is made up of 18 amino acids. V trimming: 3 bases; J trimming: 4 bases; junction bases outside the gene matches: 11. The CDR3 reads CAISETGLAGSRSDTQYF. The CDR3, as DNA: TGTGCCATCAGTGAAACCGGACTAGCGGGGAGTAGGTCAGATACGCAGTATTTT.

The chain carries TRBV20-1 and TRBJ1-1; D call uncertain. V shed 1 base and J shed 3 bases, with 6 bases lying between them. Germline V CDR1 and CDR2: DFQATT, SNEGSKA (reference sequence). This CDR3 spans 12 amino acids. The CDR3 DNA follows: TGCAGTGCTAGAGTCGTGGACACTGAAGCTTTCTTT. Its protein is CSARVVDTEAFF.

This chain links TRBV2 with TRBJ2-2; the match to TRBD2 covers 8 bases. The CDR3 contains 18 residues. CDR1 SNHLY and CDR2 FYNNEI come from the germline V gene. V lost 3 bases to trimming and J lost 4 bases; unmatched junction nucleotides: 13. In DNA, the CDR3 is TGTGCCAGCAGTGAGGGTCTAGCGGGTCTCCTACTCACCGGGGAGCTGTTTTTT. Translating it yields CASSEGLAGLLLTGELFF.

The rearrangement uses TRBV5-1 and TRBJ2-5; weak D call: TRBD1 (5 bases). V was trimmed by 0 bases and J by 1 base, leaving 7 bases between them. The CDR3 runs 14 residues. Germline lookup yields CDR1 SGHRS and CDR2 YFSETQ. CDR3 amino acids: CASSLVTGQETQYF. CDR3 DNA sequence: TGCGCCAGCAGCTTGGTTACAGGCCAAGAGACCCAGTACTTC. The variable domain in full, with the rest retrieved from reference TRBV5-1 and TRBJ2-5, is KAGVTQTPRYLIKTRGQQVTLSCSPISGHRSVSWYQQTPGQGLQFLFEYFSETQRNKGNFPGRFSGRQFSNSRSEMNVSTLELGDSALYLCASSLVTGQETQYFGPGTRLLVL.

This clonotype was detected only a few times. The gene calls are TRBV5-6 and TRBJ2-5; D remains ambiguous. CDR1 and CDR2 (germline): SGHDT, YYEEEE. V shed 2 bases and J shed 1 base, with 6 bases lying between them. CDR3 length: 13 amino acids. The DNA of the CDR3 is TGTGCCAGCAGCTTACTGATCCAAGAGACCCAGTACTTC. This gives the protein CASSLLIQETQYF.

This clonotype was observed a handful of times. The chain joins TRBV4-1 to TRBJ1-2; D perhaps matches TRBD1 (6 bases). Trimming left V 0 bases short and J 4 bases short, with 21 bases between. This CDR3 comprises 18 residues. Germline lookup yields CDR1 MGHRA and CDR2 YSYEKL. CDR3 in DNA: TGCGCCAGCAGCCAAGAGTGGACGGGGGCCCTCCTATCCTATGGCTACACCTTC. Translation: CASSQEWTGALLSYGYTF.

This clonotype has only a few counts. V and J are TRBV27 and TRBJ1-2; no firm D call. Trimming took 3 bases from V and 5 from J, leaving 10 bases between them. CDR3 length equals 13 residues. Germline loops: CDR1 MNHEY, CDR2 SMNVEV (reference sequence). CDR3 residues: CASSFYRGYGYTF. The CDR3 DNA reads as TGTGCCAGCAGTTTCTATCGAGGTTATGGCTACACCTTC.

The chain is built from TRBV15 and TRBJ2-7, with TRBD2 matching 8 bases. The J segment lost 6 bases and the V segment lost 0 bases, leaving 7 bases of the junction unmatched. The germline CDR1 and CDR2 sequences are LNHNV and YYDKDF (reference sequence). The CDR3 sequence is 15 residues long. The CDR3, as DNA: TGTGCCACCAGCAGAGATTTGGCGGGGGGAGGCGAGCAGTACTTC. This codes for CATSRDLAGGGEQYF.

The chain carries TRBV18 and TRBJ1-5, with 7 nucleotides matching TRBD1. J was trimmed by 1 base and V by 6 bases; bases with no gene match: 9. The CDR3 has 16 residues. Germline CDR1 is KGHSH and CDR2 is LQKENI. CDR3 sequence: CASSPDRVRSNQPQHF. DNA of the CDR3: TGTGCCAGCTCGCCCGACAGGGTACGAAGCAATCAGCCCCAGCATTTT. Full variable domain (remainder filled in from reference TRBV18 and TRBJ1-5): NAGVMQNPRHLVRRRGQEARLRCSPMKGHSHVYWYRQLPEEGLKFMVYLQKENIIDESGMPKERFSAEFPKEGPSILRIQQVVRGDSAAYFCASSPDRVRSNQPQHFGDGTRLSIL.

This clonotype was detected many times. This chain links TRBV7-6 with TRBJ1-5; TRBD1 matches 11 bases. Germline V gene sequence: CDR1 SGHVS, CDR2 FNYEAQ. Trimming removed 1 base from V and 6 bases from J; junction bases left unmatched: 2. The CDR3 is made up of 15 amino acids. The CDR3 protein is CASSLEDRGRQPQHF. The DNA for the CDR3 is TGTGCCAGCAGCTTAGAGGACAGGGGGCGTCAGCCCCAGCATTTT.